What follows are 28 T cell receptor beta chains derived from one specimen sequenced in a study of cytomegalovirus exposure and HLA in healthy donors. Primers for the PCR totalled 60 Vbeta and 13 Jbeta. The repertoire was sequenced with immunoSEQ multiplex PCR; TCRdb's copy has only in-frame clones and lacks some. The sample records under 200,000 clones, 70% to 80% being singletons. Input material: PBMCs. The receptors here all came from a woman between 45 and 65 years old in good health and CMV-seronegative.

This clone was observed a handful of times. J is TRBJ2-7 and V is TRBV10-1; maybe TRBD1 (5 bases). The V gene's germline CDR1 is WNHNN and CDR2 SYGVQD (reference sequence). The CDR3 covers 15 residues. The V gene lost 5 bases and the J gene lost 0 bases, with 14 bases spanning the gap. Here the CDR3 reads CASSWGAPGSYEQYF. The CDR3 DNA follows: TGCGCCAGCAGTTGGGGCGCCCCCGGCTCCTACGAGCAGTACTTC.

The CDR3: CASGPSSGRVFF. As DNA, the CDR3 is TGTGCTAGTGGTCCGTCTAGCGGGAGAGTGTTCTTC. The chain recombines TRBV12-5 with TRBJ2-1, with TRBD2 matching over 10 bases. The CDR3 extends over 12 amino acids. Germline CDR1 is LGHNT and CDR2 is FRNRAP. J lost 15 bases, V lost 5 bases, and 7 bases had no gene match.

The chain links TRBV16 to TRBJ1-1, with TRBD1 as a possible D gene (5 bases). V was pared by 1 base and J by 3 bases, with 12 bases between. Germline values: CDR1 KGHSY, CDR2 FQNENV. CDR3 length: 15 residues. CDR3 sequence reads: CASSQFVTAYTEAFF. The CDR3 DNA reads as TGTGCCAGCAGCCAATTTGTGACAGCCTACACTGAAGCTTTCTTT.

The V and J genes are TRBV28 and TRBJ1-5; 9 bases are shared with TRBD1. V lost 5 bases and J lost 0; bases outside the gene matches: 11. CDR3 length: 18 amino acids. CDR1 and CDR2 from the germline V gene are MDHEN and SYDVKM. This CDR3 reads CASSLGTGRGYSNQPQHF. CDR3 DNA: TGTGCCAGCAGTCTCGGGACAGGGAGGGGGTATAGCAATCAGCCCCAGCATTTT.

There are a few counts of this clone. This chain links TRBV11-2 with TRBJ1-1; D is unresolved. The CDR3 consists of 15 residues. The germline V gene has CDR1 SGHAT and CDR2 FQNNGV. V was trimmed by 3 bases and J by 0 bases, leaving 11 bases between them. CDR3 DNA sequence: TGTGCCAGCAGCTTGAGTCTTCCTATGAACACTGAAGCTTTCTTT. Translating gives CASSLSLPMNTEAFF.

The CDR3 protein is CSVVSGYGPGELFF. CDR3 coding DNA: TGCAGCGTTGTGAGCGGGTATGGCCCCGGGGAGCTGTTTTTT. V gene TRBV29-1 combines with J gene TRBJ2-2; D is perhaps TRBD2 (6 bases). V was cut by 4 bases and J by 6 bases, with 15 bases left in between. The CDR3 has 14 amino acids. Germline assignment: CDR1 SQVTM and CDR2 ANQGSEA.

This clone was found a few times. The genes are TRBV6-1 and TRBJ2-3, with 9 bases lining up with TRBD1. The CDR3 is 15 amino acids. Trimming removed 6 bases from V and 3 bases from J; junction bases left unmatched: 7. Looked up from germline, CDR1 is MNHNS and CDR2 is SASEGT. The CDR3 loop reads CASSPGQGGTDTQYF. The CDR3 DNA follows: TGTGCCAGCAGCCCGGGACAGGGAGGAACAGATACGCAGTATTTT.

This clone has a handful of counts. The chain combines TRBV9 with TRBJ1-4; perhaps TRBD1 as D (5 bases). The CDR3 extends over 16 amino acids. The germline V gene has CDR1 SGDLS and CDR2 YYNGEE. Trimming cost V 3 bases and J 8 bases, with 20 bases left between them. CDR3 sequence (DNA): TGTGCCAGCAGCGCAGCGTATGAGCGGGGCCAGGAAAAACTGTTTTTT. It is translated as CASSAAYERGQEKLFF.

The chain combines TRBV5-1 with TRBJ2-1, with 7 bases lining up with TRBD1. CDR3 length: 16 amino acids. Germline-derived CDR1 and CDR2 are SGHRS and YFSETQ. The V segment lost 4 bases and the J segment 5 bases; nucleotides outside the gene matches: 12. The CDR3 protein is CASSQGVPRPHNEQFF. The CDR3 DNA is TGCGCCAGCAGCCAGGGGGTCCCCAGGCCCCACAATGAGCAGTTCTTC.

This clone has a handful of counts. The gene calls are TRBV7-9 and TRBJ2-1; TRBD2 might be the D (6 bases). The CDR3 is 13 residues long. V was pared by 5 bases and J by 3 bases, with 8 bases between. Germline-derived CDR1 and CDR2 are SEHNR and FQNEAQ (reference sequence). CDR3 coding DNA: TGTGCCAGCAGCGGGGGGAACTACAATGAGCAGTTCTTC. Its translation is CASSGGNYNEQFF.

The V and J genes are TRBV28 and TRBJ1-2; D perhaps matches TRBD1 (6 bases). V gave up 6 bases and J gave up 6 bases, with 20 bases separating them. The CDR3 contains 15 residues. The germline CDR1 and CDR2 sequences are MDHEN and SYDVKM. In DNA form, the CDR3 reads TGTGCCAGCAGGTCCAGGGGCCCTCTGAGGGATGGCTACACCTTC. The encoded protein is CASRSRGPLRDGYTF.

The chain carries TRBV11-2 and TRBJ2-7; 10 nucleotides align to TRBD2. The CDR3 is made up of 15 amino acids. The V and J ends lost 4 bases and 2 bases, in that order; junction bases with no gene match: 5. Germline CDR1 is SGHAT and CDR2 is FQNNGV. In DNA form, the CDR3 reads TGTGCCAGCAGCTCCCTAGCGGGAGTAGCCTACGAGCAGTACTTC. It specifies CASSSLAGVAYEQYF.

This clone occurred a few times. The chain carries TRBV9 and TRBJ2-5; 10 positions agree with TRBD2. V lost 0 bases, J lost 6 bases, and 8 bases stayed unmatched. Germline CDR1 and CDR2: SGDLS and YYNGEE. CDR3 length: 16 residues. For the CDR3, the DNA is TGTGCCAGCAGCGTAGTAGCGGGGGGCCCTGTACAGACCCAGTACTTC. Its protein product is CASSVVAGGPVQTQYF. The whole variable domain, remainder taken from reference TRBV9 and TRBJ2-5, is DSGVTQTPKHLITATGQRVTLRCSPRSGDLSVYWYQQSLDQGLQFLIQYYNGEERAKGNILERFSAQQFPDLHSELNLSSLELGDSALYFCASSVVAGGPVQTQYFGPGTRLLVL.

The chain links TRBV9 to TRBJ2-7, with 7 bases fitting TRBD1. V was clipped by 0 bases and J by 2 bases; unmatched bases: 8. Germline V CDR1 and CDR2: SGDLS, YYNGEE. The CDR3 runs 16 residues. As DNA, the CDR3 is TGTGCCAGCAGCGTAGCGGGCAGGGGGACGGCCTACGAGCAGTACTTC. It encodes CASSVAGRGTAYEQYF.

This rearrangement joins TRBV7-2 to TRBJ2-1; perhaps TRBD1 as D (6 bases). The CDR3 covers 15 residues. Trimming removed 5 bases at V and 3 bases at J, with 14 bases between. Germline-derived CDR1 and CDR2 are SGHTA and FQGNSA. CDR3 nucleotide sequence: TGTGCCAGCAGCAACCGGGACACCATCTACAATGAGCAGTTCTTC. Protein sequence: CASSNRDTIYNEQFF.

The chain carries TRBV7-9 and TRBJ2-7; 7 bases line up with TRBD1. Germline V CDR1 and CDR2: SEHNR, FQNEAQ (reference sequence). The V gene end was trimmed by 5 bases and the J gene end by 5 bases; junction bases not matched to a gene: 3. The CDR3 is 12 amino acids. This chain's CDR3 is CASSTGVNEQYF. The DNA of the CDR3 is TGTGCCAGCAGCACAGGGGTCAACGAGCAGTACTTC.

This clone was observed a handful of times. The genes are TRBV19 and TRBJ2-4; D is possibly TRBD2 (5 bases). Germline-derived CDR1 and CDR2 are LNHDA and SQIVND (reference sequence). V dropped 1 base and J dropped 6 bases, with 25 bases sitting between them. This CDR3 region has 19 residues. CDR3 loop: CASSIAPGTISWGLNIQYF. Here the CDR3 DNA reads TGTGCCAGTAGTATAGCCCCGGGAACTATTTCTTGGGGATTAAACATTCAGTACTTC.

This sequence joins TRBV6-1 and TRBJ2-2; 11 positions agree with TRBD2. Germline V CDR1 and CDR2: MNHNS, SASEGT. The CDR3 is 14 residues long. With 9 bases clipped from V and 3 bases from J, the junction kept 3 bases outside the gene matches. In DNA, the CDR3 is TGTGCCAGTCCGGGACTAGCGGACACCGGGGAGCTGTTTTTT. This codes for CASPGLADTGELFF.

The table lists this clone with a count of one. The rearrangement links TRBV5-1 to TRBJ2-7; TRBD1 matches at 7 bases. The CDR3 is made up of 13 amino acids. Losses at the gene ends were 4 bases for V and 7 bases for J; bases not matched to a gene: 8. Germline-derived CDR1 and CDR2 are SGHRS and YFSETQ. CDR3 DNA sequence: TGCGCCAGCAGCCTCGGACAGGTCGGGGAGCAGTACTTC. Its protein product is CASSLGQVGEQYF.

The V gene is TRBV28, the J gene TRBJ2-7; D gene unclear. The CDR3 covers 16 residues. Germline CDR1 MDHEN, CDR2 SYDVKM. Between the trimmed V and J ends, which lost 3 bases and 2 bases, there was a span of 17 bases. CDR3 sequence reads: CASSFSPGLSAYEQYF. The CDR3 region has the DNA TGTGCCAGCAGTTTCTCGCCAGGTTTGTCCGCCTACGAGCAGTACTTC.

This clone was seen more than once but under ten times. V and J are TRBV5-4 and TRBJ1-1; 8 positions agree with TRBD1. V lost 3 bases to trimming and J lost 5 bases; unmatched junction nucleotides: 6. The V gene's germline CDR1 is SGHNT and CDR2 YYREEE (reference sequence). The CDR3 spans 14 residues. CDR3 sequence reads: CASSWSRDRTEAFF. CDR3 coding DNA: TGTGCCAGCAGCTGGTCCCGGGACAGGACTGAAGCTTTCTTT.

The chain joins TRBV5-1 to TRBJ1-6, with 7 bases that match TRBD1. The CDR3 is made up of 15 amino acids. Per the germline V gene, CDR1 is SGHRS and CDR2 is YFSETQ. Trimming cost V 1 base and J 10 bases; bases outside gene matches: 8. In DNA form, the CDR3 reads TGCGCCAGCAGCTTGCAGACAGGGTCAGAATCACCCCTCCACTTT. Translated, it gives CASSLQTGSESPLHF.

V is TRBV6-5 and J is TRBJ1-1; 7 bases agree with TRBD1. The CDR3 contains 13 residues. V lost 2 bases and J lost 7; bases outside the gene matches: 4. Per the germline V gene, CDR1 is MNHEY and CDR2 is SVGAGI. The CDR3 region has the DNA TGTGCCAGCAGTTACCGGGACAGCTATGAAGCTTTCTTT. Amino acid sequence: CASSYRDSYEAFF.

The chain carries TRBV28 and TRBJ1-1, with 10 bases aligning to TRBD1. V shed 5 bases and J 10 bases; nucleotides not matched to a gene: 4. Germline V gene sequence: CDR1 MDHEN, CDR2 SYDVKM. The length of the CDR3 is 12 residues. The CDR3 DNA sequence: TGTGCCAGCAGTCCGCGGACAGGGGGAGCTTTCTTT. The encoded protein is CASSPRTGGAFF. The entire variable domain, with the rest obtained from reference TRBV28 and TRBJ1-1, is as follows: DVKVTQSSRYLVKRTGEKVFLECVQDMDHENMFWYRQDPGLGLRLIYFSYDVKMKEKGDIPEGYSVSREKKERFSLILESASTNQTSMYLCASSPRTGGAFFGQGTRLTVV.

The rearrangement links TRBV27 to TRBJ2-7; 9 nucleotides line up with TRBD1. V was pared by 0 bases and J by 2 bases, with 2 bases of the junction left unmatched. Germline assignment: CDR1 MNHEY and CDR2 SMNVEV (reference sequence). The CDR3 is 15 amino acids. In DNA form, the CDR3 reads TGTGCCAGCAGTTTATCGGGGACAGGGACCTACGAGCAGTACTTC. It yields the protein CASSLSGTGTYEQYF.

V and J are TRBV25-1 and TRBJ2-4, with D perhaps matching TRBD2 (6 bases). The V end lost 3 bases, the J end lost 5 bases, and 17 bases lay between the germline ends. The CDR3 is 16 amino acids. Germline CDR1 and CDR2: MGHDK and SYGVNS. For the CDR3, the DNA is TGTGCCAGCAGTGACTTCCGGGGGACCCGTGAAAACATTCAGTACTTC. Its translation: CASSDFRGTRENIQYF.

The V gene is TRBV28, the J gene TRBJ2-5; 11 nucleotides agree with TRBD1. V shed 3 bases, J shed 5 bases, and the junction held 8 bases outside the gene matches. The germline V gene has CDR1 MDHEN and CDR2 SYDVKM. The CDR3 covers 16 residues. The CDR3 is CASSLGGQGEGETQYF. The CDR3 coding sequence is TGTGCCAGCAGTTTGGGGGGACAGGGGGAAGGGGAGACCCAGTACTTC. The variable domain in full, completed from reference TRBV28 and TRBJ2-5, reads DVKVTQSSRYLVKRTGEKVFLECVQDMDHENMFWYRQDPGLGLRLIYFSYDVKMKEKGDIPEGYSVSREKKERFSLILESASTNQTSMYLCASSLGGQGEGETQYFGPGTRLLVL.

This chain's CDR3 is CAIGRGEQPQHF. For the CDR3, the DNA is TGTGCCATTGGCAGGGGAGAGCAGCCCCAGCATTTT. The rearrangement links TRBV10-3 to TRBJ1-5; D possibly corresponds to TRBD1 (6 bases). Germline CDR1 reads ENHRY; CDR2 reads SYGVKD. The ends were cut back, 9 bases at V and 7 bases at J, with 13 bases in the middle. The CDR3 totals 12 residues.